This TCR beta chain was observed in a study of T cells in localized non-small cell lung cancer. Per germline, CDR1 SGHRS and CDR2 YFSETQ. The CDR3 spans 14 residues. Trimming removed 4 bases at V and 6 bases at J, with 14 bases between. Generated by immunoSEQ multiplex PCR, the TCRdb table keeps only in-frame clones and is missing some. The table records 20,000 to 25,000 clones, roughly 89% of them present only once. This sample comprised peripheral blood, obtained before any cancer treatment. This TCR was sampled from a man aged 40-75 years with stage I squamous cell lung carcinoma. V is TRBV5-1 and J is TRBJ2-1; a weak D match, TRBD2 (6 bases). The CDR3 nucleotides are TGCGCCAGCAGCGTACCGGGACTTGGCAATGAGCAGTTCTTC. Translating it yields CASSVPGLGNEQFF.